The rows below give T cell receptor beta chains drawn from one sample of a study of T cell repertoires in cytomegalovirus infection. Their antigen targets remain unknown. TCRdb analysed the reads with MiXCR anew, one entry per CDR3 protein. The sample holds more than 75,000 distinct CDR3 sequences, around 32% seen once. Sequenced here: CD8+ T cells from cultured PBMCs, sampled from culture after CMV antigen stimulation. Receptor source: a human donor in good health (CMV status not recorded). Some clones in this sample may be carry-over from other donors' samples. The CDR3 runs from the conserved cysteine through the conserved F or W. A D gene is named only where the DNA matches it firmly. Rows give clone size only sometimes, using once, few, many, or a class for an expanded clone.

d_gene: TRBD2
abundance: few
j_gene: TRBJ2-4
v_gene: TRBV20-1
CDR3nt: TGCAGTGCTCATCGGGGGGATGTAGCCAAAAACATTCAGTACTTC
CDR3aa: CSAHRGDVAKNIQYF

d_gene: NA
abundance: NA
j_gene: TRBJ2-7
v_gene: TRBV6-5
CDR3nt: TGTGCCAGCAGTTACGGTGGCAGGGGCTACGAGCAGTACTTC
CDR3aa: CASSYGGRGYEQYF

d_gene: NA
abundance: few
j_gene: TRBJ2-3
v_gene: TRBV4-1
CDR3nt: TGCGCCAGCAGCCAAAACAACAGGGATCCAAACACAGATACGCAGTATTTT
CDR3aa: CASSQNNRDPNTDTQYF

d_gene: NA
abundance: NA
j_gene: TRBJ1-1
v_gene: TRBV14
CDR3nt: TGTGCCAGCAGCCCAGTCCGCACTGAAGCTTTCTTT
CDR3aa: CASSPVRTEAFF

d_gene: NA
abundance: NA
j_gene: TRBJ1-4
v_gene: TRBV2
CDR3nt: TGTGCCAGCAGTGAAGGCCGCCCAGACTACTCAGATGAAAAACTGTTTTTT
CDR3aa: CASSEGRPDYSDEKLFF

d_gene: NA
abundance: NA
j_gene: TRBJ2-1
v_gene: TRBV6-2/TRBV6-3
CDR3nt: TGTGCCAGCACTCTGGGAGCTTGGAATGAGCAGTTCTTC
CDR3aa: CASTLGAWNEQFF

d_gene: TRBD2
abundance: few
j_gene: TRBJ2-1
v_gene: TRBV2
CDR3nt: TGTGCCAGCAGTGTTCGGGGGGGAGCCTACAATGAGCAGTTCTTC
CDR3aa: CASSVRGGAYNEQFF

d_gene: NA
abundance: few
j_gene: TRBJ2-3
v_gene: TRBV20-1
CDR3nt: TGCAGTGCTAGAGATGTAGGGGGGAGCACAGATACGCAGTATTTT
CDR3aa: CSARDVGGSTDTQYF

d_gene: NA
abundance: few
j_gene: TRBJ2-7
v_gene: TRBV12-3/TRBV12-4
CDR3nt: TGTGCCAGCAGTTTAGGTAGCGGCGACTACGAGCAGTACTTC
CDR3aa: CASSLGSGDYEQYF

d_gene: TRBD2
abundance: NA
j_gene: TRBJ2-3
v_gene: TRBV7-2
CDR3nt: TGTGCCAGCAGCATCCTGGGAGGGGATACGCAGTATTTT
CDR3aa: CASSILGGDTQYF

d_gene: NA
abundance: NA
j_gene: TRBJ2-1
v_gene: TRBV15
CDR3nt: TGTGCCACCAGCAGGACGCGGGGGCGCTTCGATGAGCAGTTCTTC
CDR3aa: CATSRTRGRFDEQFF

d_gene: NA
abundance: NA
j_gene: TRBJ1-4
v_gene: TRBV28
CDR3nt: TGTGCCAGCAGCCCAGGGAGCAGCGGTGAAAAACTGTTTTTT
CDR3aa: CASSPGSSGEKLFF

d_gene: TRBD1
abundance: NA
j_gene: TRBJ1-2
v_gene: TRBV5-1
CDR3nt: TGCGCCAGCGCGGGACAGGGATCCGGAGGCTACACCTTC
CDR3aa: CASAGQGSGGYTF

d_gene: TRBD2
abundance: many
j_gene: TRBJ2-7
v_gene: TRBV7-2
CDR3nt: TGTGCCAGCCGACCGACTAGCGGGGGTTCCTACGAGCAGTACTTC
CDR3aa: CASRPTSGGSYEQYF

d_gene: NA
abundance: few
j_gene: TRBJ2-5
v_gene: TRBV11-3
CDR3nt: TGTGCCAGCAGCGAGGGGGAGACCCAGTACTTC
CDR3aa: CASSEGETQYF

d_gene: TRBD2
abundance: many
j_gene: TRBJ2-3
v_gene: TRBV5-5
CDR3nt: TGTGCCAGCAGCTTGGGGGATGGGGGGGGTACGCAGTATTTT
CDR3aa: CASSLGDGGGTQYF

d_gene: NA
abundance: NA
j_gene: TRBJ1-1
v_gene: TRBV4-1
CDR3nt: TGCGCCAGCAGCCAAGATAGGGACACTGAAGCTTTCTTT
CDR3aa: CASSQDRDTEAFF

d_gene: NA
abundance: NA
j_gene: TRBJ2-1
v_gene: TRBV7-9
CDR3nt: TGTGCCAGCAGCTTCTCCTTGCCTTACAATGAGCAGTTCTTC
CDR3aa: CASSFSLPYNEQFF

d_gene: NA
abundance: NA
j_gene: TRBJ2-3
v_gene: TRBV20-1
CDR3nt: TGCAGTGCTAGACCAATACTAGACGCGGCGCAGTATTTT
CDR3aa: CSARPILDAAQYF

d_gene: TRBD1
abundance: NA
j_gene: TRBJ2-3
v_gene: TRBV6-1
CDR3nt: TGTGCCAGCAGTCTTAGCGGACAGGGATGGGGCACAGATACGCAGTATTTT
CDR3aa: CASSLSGQGWGTDTQYF

d_gene: TRBD1
abundance: NA
j_gene: TRBJ1-5
v_gene: TRBV19
CDR3nt: TGTGCCAGTAGTATCGGACAGGGCAATAGGCCCCAGCATTTT
CDR3aa: CASSIGQGNRPQHF

d_gene: NA
abundance: many
j_gene: TRBJ2-7
v_gene: TRBV7-2
CDR3nt: TGTGCCAGCAGCTTAGCGGCAAGCTACGAGCAGTACTTC
CDR3aa: CASSLAASYEQYF

d_gene: TRBD1
abundance: few
j_gene: TRBJ2-2
v_gene: TRBV7-9
CDR3nt: TGTGCCAGCAGCTCTGACAGGGGATGGTTCACCGGGGAGCTGTTTTTT
CDR3aa: CASSSDRGWFTGELFF

d_gene: TRBD2
abundance: few
j_gene: TRBJ2-1
v_gene: TRBV7-9
CDR3nt: TGTGCCAGCAGCCCCGGACTAGCGGGGGATGAGCAGTTCTTC
CDR3aa: CASSPGLAGDEQFF

d_gene: NA
abundance: few
j_gene: TRBJ1-1
v_gene: TRBV6-5
CDR3nt: TGTGCCAGCACCGCCCGGGAGGACACTGAAGCTTTCTTT
CDR3aa: CASTAREDTEAFF

d_gene: NA
abundance: NA
j_gene: TRBJ1-6
v_gene: TRBV12-3/TRBV12-4
CDR3nt: TGTGCCAGCAGTCCCTTCGACCGGGGGGTTGATAATTCACCCCTCCACTTT
CDR3aa: CASSPFDRGVDNSPLHF

d_gene: NA
abundance: many
j_gene: TRBJ2-3
v_gene: TRBV7-6
CDR3nt: TGTGCCAGCCCTTTAGCCTTCCATAGCACAGATACGCAGTATTTT
CDR3aa: CASPLAFHSTDTQYF

d_gene: NA
abundance: NA
j_gene: TRBJ2-6
v_gene: TRBV19
CDR3nt: TGTGCCGTCCTTAGCTCTGGGGCCAACGTCCTGACTTTC
CDR3aa: CAVLSSGANVLTF

d_gene: NA
abundance: NA
j_gene: TRBJ2-1
v_gene: TRBV6-5
CDR3nt: TGTGCCAGCAGTTACGCCGTCAGGGGCGATGAGCAGTTCTTC
CDR3aa: CASSYAVRGDEQFF

d_gene: TRBD2
abundance: NA
j_gene: TRBJ2-1
v_gene: TRBV6-8
CDR3nt: TGTGCCAGCAGTTTCATAGCGGGGGGGTGGGATGAGCAGTTCTTC
CDR3aa: CASSFIAGGWDEQFF

d_gene: TRBD2
abundance: many
j_gene: TRBJ2-1
v_gene: TRBV7-8
CDR3nt: TGTGCCAGCAGGGGAGACGGGACTAGTTACAATGAGCAGTTCTTC
CDR3aa: CASRGDGTSYNEQFF

d_gene: NA
abundance: many
j_gene: TRBJ2-1
v_gene: TRBV7-8
CDR3nt: TGTGCCAGCAGCTTAGCGGAGGGCGCCTACAATGAGCAGTTCTTC
CDR3aa: CASSLAEGAYNEQFF

d_gene: TRBD1
abundance: NA
j_gene: TRBJ2-7
v_gene: TRBV27
CDR3nt: TGTGCCAGCAGTCAAGGGACAGGGTGGGAAAACGAGCAGTACTTC
CDR3aa: CASSQGTGWENEQYF

d_gene: NA
abundance: NA
j_gene: TRBJ2-1
v_gene: TRBV24-1
CDR3nt: TGTGCCACCAGTGATTTGCCGGGGGCTAGTGAGCAGTTCTTC
CDR3aa: CATSDLPGASEQFF

d_gene: NA
abundance: few
j_gene: TRBJ2-7
v_gene: TRBV12-3/TRBV12-4
CDR3nt: TGTGCCAGCAGTTTATTACAGGACGAGCAGTACTTC
CDR3aa: CASSLLQDEQYF

d_gene: NA
abundance: few
j_gene: TRBJ2-7
v_gene: TRBV7-9
CDR3nt: TGTGCCAGCAGCCCAGAGGGGGGCAGGACCTACGAGCAGTACTTC
CDR3aa: CASSPEGGRTYEQYF

d_gene: NA
abundance: many
j_gene: TRBJ2-5
v_gene: TRBV7-2
CDR3nt: TGTGCCAGCAGCTTAGGGGGAACGCTCGGGTGGGAGACCCAGTACTTC
CDR3aa: CASSLGGTLGWETQYF

d_gene: NA
abundance: few
j_gene: TRBJ1-1
v_gene: TRBV4-1
CDR3nt: TGCGCCAGCAGCCAAGATCCGGTTAACACTGAAGCTTTCTTT
CDR3aa: CASSQDPVNTEAFF

d_gene: NA
abundance: NA
j_gene: TRBJ1-2
v_gene: TRBV11-1
CDR3nt: TGTGCCAGCAGCTTTGAGGGGACGTATGGCTACACCTTC
CDR3aa: CASSFEGTYGYTF

d_gene: NA
abundance: few
j_gene: TRBJ2-7
v_gene: TRBV5-6
CDR3nt: TGTGCCAGCAGCCTGTCGTCGGGACACATATACGAGCAGTACTTC
CDR3aa: CASSLSSGHIYEQYF

d_gene: TRBD1
abundance: many
j_gene: TRBJ1-2
v_gene: TRBV2
CDR3nt: TGTGCCAGCAGTGAACGGCAGGGGGGCTATGGCTACACCTTC
CDR3aa: CASSERQGGYGYTF

d_gene: NA
abundance: many
j_gene: TRBJ1-5
v_gene: TRBV19
CDR3nt: TGTGCCAGTGCCCGCCGGGAGGGCAATCAGCCCCAGCATTTT
CDR3aa: CASARREGNQPQHF

d_gene: TRBD2
abundance: NA
j_gene: TRBJ2-3
v_gene: TRBV7-6
CDR3nt: TGTGCCAGCAGCTCCGGGACTAGCGGCAGCACAGATACGCAGTATTTT
CDR3aa: CASSSGTSGSTDTQYF

d_gene: NA
abundance: few
j_gene: TRBJ1-1
v_gene: TRBV6-5
CDR3nt: TGTGCCAGCAGTTACTCGATGTCGGGCACTGAAGCTTTCTTT
CDR3aa: CASSYSMSGTEAFF

d_gene: NA
abundance: many
j_gene: TRBJ2-2
v_gene: TRBV12-3/TRBV12-4
CDR3nt: TGTGCCAGCAGTTTAGGTAAACAGGGTTTCACCGGGGAGCTGTTTTTT
CDR3aa: CASSLGKQGFTGELFF

d_gene: TRBD2
abundance: NA
j_gene: TRBJ2-2
v_gene: TRBV28
CDR3nt: TGTGCCAGCAGCGAGCCGGGACTAGCCCTAACTTCCGGGGAGCTGTTTTTT
CDR3aa: CASSEPGLALTSGELFF

d_gene: NA
abundance: many
j_gene: TRBJ1-5
v_gene: TRBV12-3/TRBV12-4
CDR3nt: TGTGCCAGTAGGAGGACCACAGAGCCTAATCAGCCCCAGCATTTT
CDR3aa: CASRRTTEPNQPQHF

d_gene: NA
abundance: few
j_gene: TRBJ2-7
v_gene: TRBV7-6
CDR3nt: TGTGCCAGCAGCCCCGGGGCCAGTCCCTCCTACGAGCAGTACTTC
CDR3aa: CASSPGASPSYEQYF

d_gene: TRBD1
abundance: NA
j_gene: TRBJ1-5
v_gene: TRBV6-2/TRBV6-3
CDR3nt: TGTGCCAGCAGCCACGAAGATAGGGGGCAGGACAATCAGCCCCAGCATTTT
CDR3aa: CASSHEDRGQDNQPQHF

d_gene: TRBD2
abundance: few
j_gene: TRBJ2-1
v_gene: TRBV7-8
CDR3nt: TGTGCCAGCAGCCTGATCGGGGGGGGAGTCTCCTCCTACAATGAGCAGTTCTTC
CDR3aa: CASSLIGGGVSSYNEQFF

d_gene: TRBD2
abundance: NA
j_gene: TRBJ2-7
v_gene: TRBV27
CDR3nt: TGTGCCAGCAGTTCCCTACTAGCGGGGACAACAGGAGAGCAGTACTTC
CDR3aa: CASSSLLAGTTGEQYF

d_gene: TRBD1
abundance: many
j_gene: TRBJ1-1
v_gene: TRBV2
CDR3nt: TGTGCCAGCATCCAGGGGGCTCCCGGTGAAGCTTTCTTT
CDR3aa: CASIQGAPGEAFF

d_gene: NA
abundance: NA
j_gene: TRBJ1-1
v_gene: TRBV6-2/TRBV6-3
CDR3nt: TGTGCCAGCAGCTATCTATTCGACAGACTGAACACTGAAGCTTTCTTT
CDR3aa: CASSYLFDRLNTEAFF

d_gene: TRBD1
abundance: NA
j_gene: TRBJ2-7
v_gene: TRBV20-1
CDR3nt: TGCAGTGCTAGAGATGGCTCGGGACAGGGGTGGTACGAGCAGTACTTC
CDR3aa: CSARDGSGQGWYEQYF

d_gene: NA
abundance: NA
j_gene: TRBJ2-7
v_gene: TRBV28
CDR3nt: TGTGCCAGCGGAAAGACACAGGATACAGACTCCCCGACCTACGAGCAGTACTTC
CDR3aa: CASGKTQDTDSPTYEQYF